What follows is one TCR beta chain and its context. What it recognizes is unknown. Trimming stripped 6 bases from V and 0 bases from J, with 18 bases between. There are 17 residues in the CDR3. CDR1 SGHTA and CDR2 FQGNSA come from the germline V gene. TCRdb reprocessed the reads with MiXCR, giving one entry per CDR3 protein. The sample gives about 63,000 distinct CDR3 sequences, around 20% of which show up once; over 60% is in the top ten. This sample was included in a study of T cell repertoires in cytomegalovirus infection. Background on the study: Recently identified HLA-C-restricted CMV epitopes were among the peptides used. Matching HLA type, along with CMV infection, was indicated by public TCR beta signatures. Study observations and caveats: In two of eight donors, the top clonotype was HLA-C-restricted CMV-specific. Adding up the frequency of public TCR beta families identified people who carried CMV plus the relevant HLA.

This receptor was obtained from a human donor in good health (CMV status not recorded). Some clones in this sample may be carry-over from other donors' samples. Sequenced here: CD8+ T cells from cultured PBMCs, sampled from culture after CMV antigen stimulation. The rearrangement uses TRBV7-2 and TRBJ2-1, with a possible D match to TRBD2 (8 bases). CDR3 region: CASSFPGGGSSYNEQFF. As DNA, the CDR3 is TGTGCCAGCAGTTTCCCGGGAGGGGGCTCCTCCTACAATGAGCAGTTCTTC. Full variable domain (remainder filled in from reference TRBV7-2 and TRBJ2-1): GAGVSQSPSNKVTEKGKDVELRCDPISGHTALYWYRQSLGQGLEFLIYFQGNSAPDKSGLPSDRFSAERTGGSVSTLTIQRTQQEDSAVYLCASSFPGGGSSYNEQFFGPGTRLTVL.